The clone carrying this TCR beta chain was counted many times. Its target is unknown. The TCR beta CDR3 regions underwent amplification using RNA transcripts as the source. The HTBI primer set was used in a first-round RT-PCR of the TCR CDR3. One entry per CDR3 protein, called by TCRdb with MiXCR from the multiplex PCR reads. Here the sample spans about 590,000 distinct CDR3 sequences, 15% to 18% being singletons. The source of the sample is a study of T cells in Graves' hyperthyroidism and ophthalmopathy. Overall study results and limits: A model of 13 V-J pairs discriminated ophthalmopathy from stable hyperthyroidism.

V lost 6 bases to trimming and J lost 0 bases, with 10 bases between them. Looked up from germline, CDR1 is MNHEY and CDR2 is SMNVEV (reference sequence). The CDR3 runs 14 residues. Patients aged 18 to 65 had newly diagnosed hyperthyroidism that had lasted under 2 months. Isolation of PBMCs was performed on approximately 10 ml fresh peripheral blood. The rearrangement links TRBV27 to TRBJ2-3; a weak D match, TRBD2 (6 bases). Source material: blood. This receptor was obtained from a woman in her twenties or thirties with Graves' hyperthyroidism. This CDR3 reads CASSGGLSTDTQYF. The CDR3 coding sequence is TGTGCCAGCAGCGGAGGGTTGAGCACAGATACGCAGTATTTT.